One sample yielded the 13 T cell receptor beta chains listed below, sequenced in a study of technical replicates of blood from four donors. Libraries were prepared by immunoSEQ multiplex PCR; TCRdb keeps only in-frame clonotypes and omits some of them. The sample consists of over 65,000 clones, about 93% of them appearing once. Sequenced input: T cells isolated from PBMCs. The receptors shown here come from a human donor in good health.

The CDR3 DNA reads as TGCGCCAGCAGTGCAGGGGGGGAAAAACTGTTTTTT. Amino acid sequence: CASSAGGEKLFF. The chain recombines TRBV5-1 with TRBJ1-4; 7 nucleotides agree with TRBD1. The V and J ends lost 5 bases and 8 bases, in that order; junction bases with no gene match: 3. The CDR3 spans 12 residues. Germline CDR1 is SGHRS and CDR2 is YFSETQ.

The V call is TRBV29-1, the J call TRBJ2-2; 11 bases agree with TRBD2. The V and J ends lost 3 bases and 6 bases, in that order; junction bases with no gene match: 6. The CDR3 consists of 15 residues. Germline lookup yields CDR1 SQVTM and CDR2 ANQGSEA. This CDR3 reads CSVDAIAGGAGELFF. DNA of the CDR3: TGCAGCGTTGATGCAATAGCGGGGGGGGCCGGGGAGCTGTTTTTT.

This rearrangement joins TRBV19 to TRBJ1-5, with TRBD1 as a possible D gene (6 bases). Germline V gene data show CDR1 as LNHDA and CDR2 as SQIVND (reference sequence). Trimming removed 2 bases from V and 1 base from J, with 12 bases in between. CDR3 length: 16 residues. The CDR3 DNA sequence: TGTGCCAGTAGTATACAGGGGCTTGGAAGCAATCAGCCCCAGCATTTT. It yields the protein CASSIQGLGSNQPQHF.

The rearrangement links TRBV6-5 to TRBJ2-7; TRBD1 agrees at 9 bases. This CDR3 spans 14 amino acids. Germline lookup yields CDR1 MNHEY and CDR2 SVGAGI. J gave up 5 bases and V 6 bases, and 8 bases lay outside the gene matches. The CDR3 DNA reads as TGTGCCAGCAGCCCCGGGACAGGGTCCCACGAGCAGTACTTC. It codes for CASSPGTGSHEQYF.

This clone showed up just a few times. CDR3 DNA: TGTGCCAGCAGCTTGGTGGGTAATATCTTAGCTCAGCCCCAGCATTTT. It is translated as CASSLVGNILAQPQHF. The rearrangement links TRBV5-5 to TRBJ1-5, with D unresolved. Germline V CDR1 and CDR2: SGHKS, YYEKEE (reference sequence). The V end lost 0 bases, the J end lost 6 bases, and 16 bases lay between the germline ends. The CDR3 extends over 16 amino acids.

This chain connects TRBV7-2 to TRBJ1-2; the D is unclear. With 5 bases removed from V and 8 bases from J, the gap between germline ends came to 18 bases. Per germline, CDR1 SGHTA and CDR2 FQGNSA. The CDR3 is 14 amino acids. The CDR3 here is CASSQYVESWGYTF. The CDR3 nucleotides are TGTGCCAGCAGCCAATACGTGGAGTCGTGGGGCTACACCTTC. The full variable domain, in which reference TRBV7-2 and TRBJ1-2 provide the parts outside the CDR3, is GAGVSQSPSNKVTEKGKDVELRCDPISGHTALYWYRQSLGQGLEFLIYFQGNSAPDKSGLPSDRFSAERTGGSVSTLTIQRTQQEDSAVYLCASSQYVESWGYTFGSGTRLTVV.

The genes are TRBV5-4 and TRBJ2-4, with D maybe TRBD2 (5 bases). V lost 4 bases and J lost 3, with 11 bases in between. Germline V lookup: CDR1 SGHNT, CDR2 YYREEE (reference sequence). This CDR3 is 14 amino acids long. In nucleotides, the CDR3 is TGTGCCAGCAGCGTCCGAGGGTTCAAAAACATTCAGTACTTC. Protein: CASSVRGFKNIQYF.

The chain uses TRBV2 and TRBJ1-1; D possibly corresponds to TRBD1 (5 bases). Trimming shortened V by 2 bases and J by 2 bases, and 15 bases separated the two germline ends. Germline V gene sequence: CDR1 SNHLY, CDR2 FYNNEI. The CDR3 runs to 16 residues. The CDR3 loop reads CASSELGLGVNTEAFF. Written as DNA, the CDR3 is TGTGCCAGCAGTGAATTGGGATTAGGGGTAAACACTGAAGCTTTCTTT.

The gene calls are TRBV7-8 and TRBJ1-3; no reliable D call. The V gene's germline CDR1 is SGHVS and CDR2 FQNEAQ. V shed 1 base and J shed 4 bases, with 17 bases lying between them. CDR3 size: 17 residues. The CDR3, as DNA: TGTGCCAGCAGCTTAGGGCTCATCTCTGGGAGGGGAAACACCATATATTTT. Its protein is CASSLGLISGRGNTIYF.

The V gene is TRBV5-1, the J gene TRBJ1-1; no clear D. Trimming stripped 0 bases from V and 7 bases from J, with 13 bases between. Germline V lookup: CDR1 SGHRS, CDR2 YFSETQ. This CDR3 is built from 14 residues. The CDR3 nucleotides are TGCGCCAGCAGCTTGGTAGATGGCAGGAATGAAGCTTTCTTT. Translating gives CASSLVDGRNEAFF.

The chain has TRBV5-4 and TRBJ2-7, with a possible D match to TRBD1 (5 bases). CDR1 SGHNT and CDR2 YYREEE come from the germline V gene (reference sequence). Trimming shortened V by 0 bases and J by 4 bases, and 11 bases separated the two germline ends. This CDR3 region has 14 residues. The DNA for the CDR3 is TGTGCCAGCAGCTTGGCTTTGACAGCTTACGAGCAGTACTTC. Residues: CASSLALTAYEQYF.

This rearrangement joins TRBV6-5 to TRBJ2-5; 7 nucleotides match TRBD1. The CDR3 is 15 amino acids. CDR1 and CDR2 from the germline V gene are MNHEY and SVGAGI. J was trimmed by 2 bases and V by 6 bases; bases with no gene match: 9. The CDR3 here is CASRANRGPQETQYF. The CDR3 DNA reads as TGTGCCAGCAGAGCGAACAGGGGTCCACAAGAGACCCAGTACTTC.

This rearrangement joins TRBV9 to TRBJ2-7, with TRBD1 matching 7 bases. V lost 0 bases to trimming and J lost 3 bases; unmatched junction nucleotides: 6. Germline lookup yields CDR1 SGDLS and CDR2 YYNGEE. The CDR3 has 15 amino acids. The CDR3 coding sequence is TGTGCCAGCAGCGTAGAGGGGACAGCTTTCTACGAGCAGTACTTC. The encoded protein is CASSVEGTAFYEQYF.